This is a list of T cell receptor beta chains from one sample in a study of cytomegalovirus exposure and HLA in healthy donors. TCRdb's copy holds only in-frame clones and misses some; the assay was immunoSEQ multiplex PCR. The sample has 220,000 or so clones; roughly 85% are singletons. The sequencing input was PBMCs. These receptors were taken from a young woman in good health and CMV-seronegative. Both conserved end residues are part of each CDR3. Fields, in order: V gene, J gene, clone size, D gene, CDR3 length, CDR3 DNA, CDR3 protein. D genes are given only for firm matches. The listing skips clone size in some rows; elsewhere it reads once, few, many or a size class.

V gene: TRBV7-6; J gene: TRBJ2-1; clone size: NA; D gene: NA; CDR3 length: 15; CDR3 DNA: TGTGCCAGCAGCCCTCCCGGGGGTTGGGGGAATGAGCAGTTCTTC; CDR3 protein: CASSPPGGWGNEQFF
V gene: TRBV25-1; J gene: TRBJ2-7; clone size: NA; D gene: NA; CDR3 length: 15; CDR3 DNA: TGTGCCAGCATTGGCACCGGGACACTTTCCTACGAGCAGTACTTC; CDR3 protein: CASIGTGTLSYEQYF
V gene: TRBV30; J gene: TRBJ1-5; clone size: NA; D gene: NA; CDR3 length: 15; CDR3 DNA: TGTGCCTGGAGTTTAAGGGGCCCGATTAATCAGCCCCAGCATTTT; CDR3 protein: CAWSLRGPINQPQHF
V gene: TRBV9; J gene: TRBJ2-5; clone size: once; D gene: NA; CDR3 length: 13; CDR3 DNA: TGTGCCAGCAGCGTGACTGCTCAGGAGACCCAGTACTTC; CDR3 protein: CASSVTAQETQYF
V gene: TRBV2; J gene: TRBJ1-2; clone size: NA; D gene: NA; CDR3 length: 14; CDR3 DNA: TGTGCCAGCAGGACACCGGGACGGAACTATGGCTACACCTTC; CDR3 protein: CASRTPGRNYGYTF
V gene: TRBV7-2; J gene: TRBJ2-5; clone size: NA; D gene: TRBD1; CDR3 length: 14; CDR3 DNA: TGTGCCAGCAGCCGGGACAGGGTATGGGAGACCCAGTACTTC; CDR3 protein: CASSRDRVWETQYF
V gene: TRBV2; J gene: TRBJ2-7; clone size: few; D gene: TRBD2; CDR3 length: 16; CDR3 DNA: TGTGCCAGCAGTGAAGCCGGGCCCGGGAGGGGGAACGAGCAGTACTTC; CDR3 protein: CASSEAGPGRGNEQYF
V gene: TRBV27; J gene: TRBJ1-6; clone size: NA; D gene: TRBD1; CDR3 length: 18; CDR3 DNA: TGTGCCAGCAGTTTAGTGTCCCAGATACAGGGGTATAATTCACCCCTCCACTTT; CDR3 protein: CASSLVSQIQGYNSPLHF
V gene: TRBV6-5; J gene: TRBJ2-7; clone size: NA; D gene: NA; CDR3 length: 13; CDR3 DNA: TGTGCCAGCAGCCGACAGTTGGGGTCCGAGCAGTACTTC; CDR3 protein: CASSRQLGSEQYF
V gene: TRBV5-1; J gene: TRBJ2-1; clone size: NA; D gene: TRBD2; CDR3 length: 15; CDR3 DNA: TGCGCCAGCAGCTTGTGGCGGGGGACCTACAATGAGCAGTTCTTC; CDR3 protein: CASSLWRGTYNEQFF
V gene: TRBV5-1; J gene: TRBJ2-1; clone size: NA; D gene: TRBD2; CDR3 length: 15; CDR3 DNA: TGCGCCAGCAGCCCCTTGAGCGGGAGGGCCGGCGAGCAGTTCTTC; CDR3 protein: CASSPLSGRAGEQFF
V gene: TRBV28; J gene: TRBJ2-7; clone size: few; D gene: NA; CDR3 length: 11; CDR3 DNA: TGTGCCAGCAGTTGGGGCGAAAATAAGTACTTC; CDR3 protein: CASSWGENKYF
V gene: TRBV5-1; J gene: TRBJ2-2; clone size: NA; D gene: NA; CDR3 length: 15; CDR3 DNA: TGCGCCAGCAGCTTGGTCGGGGGATCTCCCGGGGAGCTGTTTTTT; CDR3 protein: CASSLVGGSPGELFF
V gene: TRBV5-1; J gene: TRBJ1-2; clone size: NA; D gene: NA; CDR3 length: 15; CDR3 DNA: TGCGCCAGCAGCTTGGGGGACGGAGGGGCCTATGGCTACACCTTC; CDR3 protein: CASSLGDGGAYGYTF
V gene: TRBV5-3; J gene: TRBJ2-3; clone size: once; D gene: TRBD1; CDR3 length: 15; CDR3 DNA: TGTGCCAGAAGCCCGGACAGGGAACGCACAGATACGCAGTATTTT; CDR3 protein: CARSPDRERTDTQYF
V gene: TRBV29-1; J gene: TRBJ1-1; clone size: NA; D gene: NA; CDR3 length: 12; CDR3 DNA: TGCAGCGTGTTGAGATCGAACACTGAAGCTTTCTTT; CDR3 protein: CSVLRSNTEAFF
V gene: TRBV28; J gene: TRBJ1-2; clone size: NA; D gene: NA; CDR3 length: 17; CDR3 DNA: TGTGCCAGCAGTTTTGAAAGGGCACAGTACCTAGGAAATGGCTACACCTTC; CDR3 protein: CASSFERAQYLGNGYTF
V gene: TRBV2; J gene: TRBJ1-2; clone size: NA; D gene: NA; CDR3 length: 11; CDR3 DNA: TGTGCCAGCAGTGAAACAGGAGGCTACACCTTC; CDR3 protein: CASSETGGYTF
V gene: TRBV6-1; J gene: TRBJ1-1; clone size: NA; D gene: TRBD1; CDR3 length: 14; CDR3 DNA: TGTGCCAGCATCCCCAGGGGGCGTCGGACTGAAGCTTTCTTT; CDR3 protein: CASIPRGRRTEAFF
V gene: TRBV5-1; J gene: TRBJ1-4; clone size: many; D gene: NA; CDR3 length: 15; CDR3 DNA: TGCGCCAGCAGCTTGGATGGGAGGAGAAGTGAAAAACTGTTTTTT; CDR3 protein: CASSLDGRRSEKLFF
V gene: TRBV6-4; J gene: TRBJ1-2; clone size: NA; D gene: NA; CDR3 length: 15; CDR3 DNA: TGTGCCAGCAGGCCAGGGGCCCTGTTTAACTATGGCTACACCTTC; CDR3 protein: CASRPGALFNYGYTF
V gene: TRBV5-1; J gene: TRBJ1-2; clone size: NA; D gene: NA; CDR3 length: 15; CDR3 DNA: TGCGCCAGCAGCGCAGTCGGTCAGCAAGGGTTAGGCTACACCTTC; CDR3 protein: CASSAVGQQGLGYTF
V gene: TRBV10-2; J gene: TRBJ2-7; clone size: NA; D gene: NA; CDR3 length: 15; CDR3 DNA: TGCGCCAGCCGATGGGCAGGGAGTCCAAGCTACGAGCAGTACTTC; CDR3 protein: CASRWAGSPSYEQYF
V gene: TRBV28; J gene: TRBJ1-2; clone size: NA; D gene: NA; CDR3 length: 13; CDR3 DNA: TGTGCCAGCAGTCAATCGGGTAACTATGGCTACACCTTC; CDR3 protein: CASSQSGNYGYTF
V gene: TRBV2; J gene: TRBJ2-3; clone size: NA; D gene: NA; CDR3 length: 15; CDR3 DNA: TGTGCCAGCAGTGAAGAGGTAGGCCGCACAGATACGCAGTATTTT; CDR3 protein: CASSEEVGRTDTQYF
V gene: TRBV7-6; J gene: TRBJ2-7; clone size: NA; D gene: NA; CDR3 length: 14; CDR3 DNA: TGTGCCAGCAGCCGTGACTATTCCTCCTACGAGCAGTACTTC; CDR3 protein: CASSRDYSSYEQYF
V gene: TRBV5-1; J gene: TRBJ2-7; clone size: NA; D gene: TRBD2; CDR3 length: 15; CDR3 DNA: TGCGCCAGCAGCCGTTGGACTAGCGGAGGTTACGAGCAGTACTTC; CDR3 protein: CASSRWTSGGYEQYF
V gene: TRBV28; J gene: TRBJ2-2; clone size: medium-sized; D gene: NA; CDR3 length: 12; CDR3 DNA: TGTGCCAGCAGTCGGACAACCGGGGAGCTGTTTTTT; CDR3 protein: CASSRTTGELFF
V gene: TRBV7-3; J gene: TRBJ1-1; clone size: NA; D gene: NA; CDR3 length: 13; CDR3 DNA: TGTGCCAGCAGCTCACGGCGGGGCACTGAAGCTTTCTTT; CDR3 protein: CASSSRRGTEAFF
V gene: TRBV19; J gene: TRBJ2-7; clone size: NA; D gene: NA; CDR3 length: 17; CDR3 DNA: TGTGCCAGCTCCCTGAGTGTCAGGGTGGATAGGTCCCACGAGCAGTACTTC; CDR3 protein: CASSLSVRVDRSHEQYF
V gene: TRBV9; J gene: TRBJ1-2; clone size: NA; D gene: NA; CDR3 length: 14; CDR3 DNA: TGTGCCAGCAGCTTCCGGGAGGCTAACTATGGCTACACCTTC; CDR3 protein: CASSFREANYGYTF
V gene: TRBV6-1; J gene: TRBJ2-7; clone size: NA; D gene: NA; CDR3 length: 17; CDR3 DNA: TGTGCCAGCAGTCAAGGGTTGGGGCATCTAGATAACTACGAGCAGTACTTC; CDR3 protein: CASSQGLGHLDNYEQYF
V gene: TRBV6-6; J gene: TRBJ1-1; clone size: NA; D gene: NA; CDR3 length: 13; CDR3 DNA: TGTGCCAGCAGTTACGGGGAGGGCCTAGAAGCTTTCTTT; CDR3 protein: CASSYGEGLEAFF
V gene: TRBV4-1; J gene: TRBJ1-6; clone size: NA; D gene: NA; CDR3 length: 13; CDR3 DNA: TGCGCCAGCTCAGCAGAAACAAATTCACCCCTCCACTTT; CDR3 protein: CASSAETNSPLHF
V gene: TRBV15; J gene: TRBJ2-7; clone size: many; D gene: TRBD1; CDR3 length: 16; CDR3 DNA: TGTGCCACCAGCCGAGAGTCCGACAGGGGTCGGCACGAGCAGTACTTC; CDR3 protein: CATSRESDRGRHEQYF
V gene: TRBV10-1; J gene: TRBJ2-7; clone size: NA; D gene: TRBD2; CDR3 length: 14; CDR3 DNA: TGCGCCAGCAGTGAGTCGGAGCGGGGTTACGAGCAGTACTTC; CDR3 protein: CASSESERGYEQYF
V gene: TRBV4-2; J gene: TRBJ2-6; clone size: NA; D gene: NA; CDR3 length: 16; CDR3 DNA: TGTGCCAGCAGCCAAACGGACAGAAGTGGGGCCAACGTCCTGACTTTC; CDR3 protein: CASSQTDRSGANVLTF
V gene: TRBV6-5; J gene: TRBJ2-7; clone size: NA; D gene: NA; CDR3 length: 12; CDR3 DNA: TGTGCCAGCAGCCCCGGGACCTACGAGCAGTACTTC; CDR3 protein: CASSPGTYEQYF
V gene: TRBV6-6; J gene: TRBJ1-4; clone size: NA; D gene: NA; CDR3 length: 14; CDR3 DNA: TGTGCCAGCACCTATCGACAGCCGAATGAAAAACTGTTTTTT; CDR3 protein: CASTYRQPNEKLFF
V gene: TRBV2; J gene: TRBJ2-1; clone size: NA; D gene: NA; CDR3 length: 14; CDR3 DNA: TGTGCCGGAGCAGTGAGGGGCGGGTACAATGAGCAGTTCTTC; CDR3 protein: CAGAVRGGYNEQFF
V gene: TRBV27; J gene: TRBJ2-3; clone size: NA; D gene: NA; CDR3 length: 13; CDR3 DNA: TGTGCCAGCAGGACTTTGGGCACAGATACGCAGTATTTT; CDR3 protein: CASRTLGTDTQYF
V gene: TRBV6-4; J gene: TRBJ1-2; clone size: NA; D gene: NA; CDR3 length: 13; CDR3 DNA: TGTGCCAGCCCTGGGGGTCAACCGTATGGCTACACCTTC; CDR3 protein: CASPGGQPYGYTF
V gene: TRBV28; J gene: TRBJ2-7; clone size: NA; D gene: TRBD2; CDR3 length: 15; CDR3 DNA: TGTGCCAGCAGTTTCAAGCGGGGGCCAATCTACGAGCAGTACTTC; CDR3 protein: CASSFKRGPIYEQYF
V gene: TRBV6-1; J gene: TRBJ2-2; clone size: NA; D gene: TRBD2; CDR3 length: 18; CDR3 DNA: TGTGCCAGCAGTGCGCGACTAGCGGGAGGGCCAGACACCGGGGAGCTGTTTTTT; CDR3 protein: CASSARLAGGPDTGELFF
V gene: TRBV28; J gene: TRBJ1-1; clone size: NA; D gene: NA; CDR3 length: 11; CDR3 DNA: TGTGCCAGCAGTTTCTACACTGAAGCTTTCTTT; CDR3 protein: CASSFYTEAFF
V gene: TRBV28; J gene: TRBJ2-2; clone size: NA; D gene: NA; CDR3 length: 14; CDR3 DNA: TGTGCCAGCAGCCCCGACAGAATTGTCGGGGAGCTGTTTTTT; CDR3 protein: CASSPDRIVGELFF
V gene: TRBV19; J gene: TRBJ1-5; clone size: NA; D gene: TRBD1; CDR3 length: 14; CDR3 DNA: TGTGCCAGTAGTATTGGACAGGGGGTTCAGCCCCAGCATTTT; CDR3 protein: CASSIGQGVQPQHF
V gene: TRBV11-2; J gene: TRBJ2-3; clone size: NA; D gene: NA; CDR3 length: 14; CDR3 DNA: TGTGCCAGCAGCTTAGAGGGGACACTGGATACGCAGTATTTT; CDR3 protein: CASSLEGTLDTQYF
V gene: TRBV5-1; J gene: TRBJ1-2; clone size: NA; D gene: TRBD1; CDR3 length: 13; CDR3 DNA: TGCGCCAGCAGCTTGGGACAGGGAATTGGCTACACCTTC; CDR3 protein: CASSLGQGIGYTF
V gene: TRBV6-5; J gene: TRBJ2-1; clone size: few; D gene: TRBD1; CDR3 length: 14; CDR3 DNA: TGTGCCAGTGGACAGGCGAGCTCCTACAATGAGCAGTTCTTC; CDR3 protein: CASGQASSYNEQFF
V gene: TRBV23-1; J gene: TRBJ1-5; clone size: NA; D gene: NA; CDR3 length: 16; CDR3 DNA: TGCGCCAGCAGTCAAAGGACCCTCCGGGGCAATCAGCCCCAGCATTTT; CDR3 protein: CASSQRTLRGNQPQHF
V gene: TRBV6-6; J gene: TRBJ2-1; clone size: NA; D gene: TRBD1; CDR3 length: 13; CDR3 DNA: TGTGCCAGCAGCCGACAGGGGGGATATGAGCAGTTCTTC; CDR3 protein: CASSRQGGYEQFF
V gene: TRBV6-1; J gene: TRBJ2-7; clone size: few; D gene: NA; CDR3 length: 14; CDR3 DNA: TGTGCCAGCAGTGACTCCTCGGCCCCCTCCGAGCAGTACTTC; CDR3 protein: CASSDSSAPSEQYF
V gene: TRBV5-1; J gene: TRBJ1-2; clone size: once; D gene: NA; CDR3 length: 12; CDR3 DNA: TGCGCCAGCAGCTTGGACGGGTATGGCTACACCTTC; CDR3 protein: CASSLDGYGYTF
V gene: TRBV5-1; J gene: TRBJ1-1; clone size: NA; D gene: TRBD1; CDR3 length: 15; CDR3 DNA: TGCGCCAGCAGCCGCCTGGGACAGACGAACACTGAAGCTTTCTTT; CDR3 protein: CASSRLGQTNTEAFF
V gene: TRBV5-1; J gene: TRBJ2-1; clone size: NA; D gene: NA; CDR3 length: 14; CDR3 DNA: TGCGCCAGCAGCTTGGCTAGCGAGAACAATGAGCAGTTCTTC; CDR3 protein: CASSLASENNEQFF
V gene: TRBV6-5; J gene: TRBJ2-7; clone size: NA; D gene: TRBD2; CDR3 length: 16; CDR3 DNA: TGTGCCAGCAGTTCCCCCGGGACTAGCGGGACCTACGAGCAGTACTTC; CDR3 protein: CASSSPGTSGTYEQYF
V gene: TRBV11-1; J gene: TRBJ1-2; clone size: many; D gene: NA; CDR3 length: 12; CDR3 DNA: TGTGCCAGCAGCCAAAGCAGCTATGGCTACACCTTC; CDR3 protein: CASSQSSYGYTF
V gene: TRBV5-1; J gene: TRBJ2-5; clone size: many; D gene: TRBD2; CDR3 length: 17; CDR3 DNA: TGCGCCAGCAGCTTTGCGACTAGCGGGAGGGTTGGCGAGACCCAGTACTTC; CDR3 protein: CASSFATSGRVGETQYF